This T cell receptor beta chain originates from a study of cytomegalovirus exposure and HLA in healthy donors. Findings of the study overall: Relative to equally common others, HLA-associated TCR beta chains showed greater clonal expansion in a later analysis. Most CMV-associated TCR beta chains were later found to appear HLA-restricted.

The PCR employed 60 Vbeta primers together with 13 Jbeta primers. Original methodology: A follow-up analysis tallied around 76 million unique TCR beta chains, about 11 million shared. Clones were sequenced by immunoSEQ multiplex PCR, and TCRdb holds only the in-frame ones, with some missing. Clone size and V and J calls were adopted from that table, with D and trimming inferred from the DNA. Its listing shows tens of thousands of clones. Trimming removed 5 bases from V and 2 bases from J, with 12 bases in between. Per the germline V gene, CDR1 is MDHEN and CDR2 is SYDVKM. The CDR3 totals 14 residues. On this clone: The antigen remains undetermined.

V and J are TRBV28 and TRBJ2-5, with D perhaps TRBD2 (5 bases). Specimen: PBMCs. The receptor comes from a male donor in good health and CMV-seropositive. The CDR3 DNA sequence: TGTGCCAGCAGTCCCTGGGGAGCTCAAGAGACCCAGTACTTC. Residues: CASSPWGAQETQYF. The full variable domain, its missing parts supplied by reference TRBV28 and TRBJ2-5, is DVKVTQSSRYLVKRTGEKVFLECVQDMDHENMFWYRQDPGLGLRLIYFSYDVKMKEKGDIPEGYSVSREKKERFSLILESASTNQTSMYLCASSPWGAQETQYFGPGTRLLVL.